This T cell receptor beta chain was retrieved from a study of PD-1 blockade in classical Hodgkin lymphoma. Overall study context: The study gave patients nivolumab 3 mg/kg intravenously every 2 weeks.

Clones were read by immunoSEQ multiplex PCR, and TCRdb kept only the in-frame ones, dropping some. The sample lists some 100,000 clones, over 85% occurring once. This CDR3 contains 16 residues. Germline CDR1 reads SGHRS; CDR2 reads YFSETQ. Losses at the gene ends were 0 bases for V and 10 bases for J; bases not matched to a gene: 12. Brentuximab vedotin exposure varied, and every patient relapsed after autologous stem cell transplantation. Complete response, partial response or progressive disease was each patient's best response. On this clone itself: Its specificity is unknown.

General study results and limits: According to reports, newly diagnosed patients had lower baseline TCR diversity than healthy donors, and relapsed/refractory patients had lower baseline TCR diversity still. Lower baseline TCR diversity marked trial partial responders and progressors.

The rearrangement links TRBV5-1 to TRBJ1-4; 7 bases map to TRBD1. This clonotype was obtained from a human donor with classical Hodgkin lymphoma. The specimen comprised peripheral blood mononuclear cells (PBMCs), sampled at baseline. CDR3 protein: CASSLAPTGTDGKLFF. The DNA for the CDR3 is TGCGCCAGCAGCTTGGCCCCTACCGGGACAGACGGAAAACTGTTTTTT.